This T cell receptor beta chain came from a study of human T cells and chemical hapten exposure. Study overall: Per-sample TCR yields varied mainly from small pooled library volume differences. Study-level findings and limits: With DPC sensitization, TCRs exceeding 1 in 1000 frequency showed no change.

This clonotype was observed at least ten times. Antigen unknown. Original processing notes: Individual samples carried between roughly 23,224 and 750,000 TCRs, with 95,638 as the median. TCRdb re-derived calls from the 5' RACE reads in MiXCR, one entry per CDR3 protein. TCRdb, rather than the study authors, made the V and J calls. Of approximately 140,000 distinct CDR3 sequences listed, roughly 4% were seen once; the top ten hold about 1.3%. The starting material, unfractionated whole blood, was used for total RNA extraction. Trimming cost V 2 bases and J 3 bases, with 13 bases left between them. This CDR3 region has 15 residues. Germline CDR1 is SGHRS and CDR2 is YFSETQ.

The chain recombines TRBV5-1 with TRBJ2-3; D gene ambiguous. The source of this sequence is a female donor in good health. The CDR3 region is CASSFQASRTDTQYF. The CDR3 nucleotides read TGCGCCAGCAGCTTTCAAGCATCTCGGACAGATACGCAGTATTTT.